Sequencing of this T cell receptor (beta chain) was carried out in a study of regulatory T cells in long-lasting Graves disease. With iRepertoire HTBI primers and Arm-PCR of CDR3 regions, TCR beta libraries were built. Each CDR3 protein gets one entry after TCRdb re-called the multiplex PCR reads with MiXCR. Of 350,000 to 500,000 distinct CDR3 sequences in the sample, roughly 15% are singletons; the top ten hold roughly 10%. This clonotype has only a few counts. CDR1 is LNHNV, CDR2 YYDKDF, per germline (reference sequence). The trim removed 0 bases at V and 3 bases at J, leaving 7 bases unmatched. The CDR3 loop spans 16 amino acids. Time point indicated: newly diagnosed GD, antithyroid drugs for less than 3 months. The TCR library was made from RNA extracted from PBMCs. This sample was shared with a second study, whose subject was T cells in Graves' hyperthyroidism and ophthalmopathy.

This rearrangement joins TRBV15 to TRBJ2-7, with TRBD2 identical over 8 bases. This clonotype was obtained from a woman aged 25-40 years with Graves disease. Sequencing used peripheral blood mononuclear cells (PBMCs), obtained at new diagnosis, from a patient treated with antithyroid drugs. As DNA, the CDR3 is TGTGCCACCAGCAGAGATGTAATAGCGGGATTCTACGAGCAGTACTTC. It is translated as CATSRDVIAGFYEQYF.